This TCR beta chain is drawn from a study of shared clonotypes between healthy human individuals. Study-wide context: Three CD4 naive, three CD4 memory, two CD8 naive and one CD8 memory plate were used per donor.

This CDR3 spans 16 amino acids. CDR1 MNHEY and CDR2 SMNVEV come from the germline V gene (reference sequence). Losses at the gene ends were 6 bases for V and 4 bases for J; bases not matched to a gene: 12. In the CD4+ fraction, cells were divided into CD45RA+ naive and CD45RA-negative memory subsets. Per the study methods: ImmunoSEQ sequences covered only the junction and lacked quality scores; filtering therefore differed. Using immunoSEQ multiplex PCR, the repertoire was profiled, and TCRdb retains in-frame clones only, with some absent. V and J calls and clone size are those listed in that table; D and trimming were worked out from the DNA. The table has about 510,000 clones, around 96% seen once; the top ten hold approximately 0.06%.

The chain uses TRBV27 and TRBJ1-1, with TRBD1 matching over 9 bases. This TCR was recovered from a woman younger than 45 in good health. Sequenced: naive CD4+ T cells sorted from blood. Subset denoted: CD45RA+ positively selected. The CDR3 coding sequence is TGTGCCAGCAGAATTTGGACAGGGGCGCCCGTCACTGAAGCTTTCTTT. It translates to CASRIWTGAPVTEAFF.